This T cell receptor beta chain was sequenced for a study of cytomegalovirus exposure and HLA in healthy donors. There are 16 residues in the CDR3. Germline V CDR1 and CDR2: SQVTM, ANQGSEA. The V and J ends lost 0 bases and 3 bases respectively, with 16 bases between them. The PCR used 60 Vbeta and 13 Jbeta primers. The protocol was immunoSEQ multiplex PCR, while the TCRdb copy is restricted to in-frame clones and leaves out a portion. Its table records 80,000 to 100,000 clones. The chain has TRBV29-1 and TRBJ2-3, with D perhaps matching TRBD1 (7 bases). The sequenced sample consisted of PBMCs. The receptor was derived from a middle-aged man in good health and CMV-seronegative. The CDR3 loop is CSVEDRRDRGTDTQYF. Here the CDR3 DNA reads TGCAGCGTTGAAGATAGGCGGGACAGAGGGACAGATACGCAGTATTTT.